The 12 T cell receptor beta chains presented below share a single source sample, sequenced in a study of CD8+ T cells in alopecia areata. Once RNA had been extracted, it was reverse transcribed into cDNA to act as the sequencing template. Assay used: immunoSEQ multiplex PCR; TCRdb lists only in-frame clones, some missing. The table includes 150,000 to 200,000 clones, about 54% detected once. Sequencing input: CD4+ T cells sorted from blood. The origin of the receptors is a human donor in good health.

This clone has only one observation. The chain links TRBV5-1 to TRBJ2-7; 13 positions match TRBD2. V shed 4 bases and J 3 bases; nucleotides not matched to a gene: 7. CDR1 and CDR2 from the germline V gene are SGHRS and YFSETQ. The CDR3 is 16 amino acids. The DNA for the CDR3 is TGCGCCAGCAGCGCGGTAGGGACTAGCGGGGTCTACGAGCAGTACTTC. Translating it yields CASSAVGTSGVYEQYF.

The chain joins TRBV25-1 to TRBJ2-7; 10 bases fit TRBD1. The germline CDR1 and CDR2 sequences are MGHDK and SYGVNS. V lost 6 bases to trimming and J lost 5 bases; unmatched junction nucleotides: 7. The CDR3 extends over 14 amino acids. The CDR3 DNA is TGTGCCAGCAGCCACGGGACAGGGGCTCACGAGCAGTACTTC. Protein product: CASSHGTGAHEQYF.

This chain uses TRBV5-6 with TRBJ1-2; 9 positions agree with TRBD1. Per germline, CDR1 SGHDT and CDR2 YYEEEE. V lost 2 bases to trimming and J lost 7 bases; unmatched junction nucleotides: 15. The CDR3 is 17 residues long. CDR3 region: CASSFGQGQSRAIGYTF. The CDR3 DNA is TGTGCCAGCAGCTTCGGACAGGGGCAATCCAGGGCGATTGGCTACACCTTC.

CDR3 amino acids: CASHPPGGTGTDTQYF. In nucleotides, the CDR3 is TGCGCCAGCCATCCCCCGGGCGGCACCGGCACAGATACGCAGTATTTT. This chain joins TRBV5-1 and TRBJ2-3; D gene ambiguous. The V end lost 7 bases, the J end lost 1 base, and 19 bases lay between the germline ends. The CDR3 covers 16 residues. Germline loops: CDR1 SGHRS, CDR2 YFSETQ.

The V call is TRBV5-6, the J call TRBJ1-4, with D hard to call. This CDR3 has 16 residues. The V end was cut by 1 base, the J end by 0 bases, with 10 bases between. Germline values: CDR1 SGHDT, CDR2 YYEEEE. The CDR3 loop is CASSLTHSATNEKLFF. As DNA, the CDR3 is TGTGCCAGCAGCTTGACCCACTCCGCAACTAATGAAAAACTGTTTTTT.

In this sample, this clone turned up many times. The rearrangement links TRBV7-9 to TRBJ2-3; D is ambiguous. CDR3 size: 14 residues. With 4 bases removed from V and 0 bases from J, the gap between germline ends came to 8 bases. The germline gives CDR1 SEHNR, CDR2 FQNEAQ (reference sequence). This CDR3 is CASSSPTSTDTQYF. The CDR3 DNA is TGTGCCAGCAGCTCGCCTACTAGCACAGATACGCAGTATTTT.

The chain uses TRBV29-1 and TRBJ1-1, with D perhaps TRBD1 (5 bases). Trimming shortened V by 7 bases and J by 11 bases, and 17 bases separated the two germline ends. The CDR3 is 11 residues long. From germline, CDR1 is SQVTM and CDR2 ANQGSEA. In DNA, the CDR3 is TGCAGCGGCCGGGACGCGGGGGACGCTTTCTTT. Encoded protein: CSGRDAGDAFF. The full variable domain, rest sourced from reference TRBV29-1 and TRBJ1-1, is SAVISQKPSRDICQRGTSLTIQCQVDSQVTMMFWYRQQPGQSLTLIATANQGSEATYESGFVIDKFPISRPNLTFSTLTVSNMSPEDSSIYLCSGRDAGDAFFGQGTRLTVV.

The chain couples TRBV10-3 to TRBJ2-5, with unresolved D. Germline CDR1 ENHRY, CDR2 SYGVKD. There are 13 residues in the CDR3. Trimming cost V 4 bases and J 0 bases, with 6 bases left between them. The CDR3 coding sequence is TGTGCCATCAGTGGCAAGTACCAAGAGACCCAGTACTTC. This encodes CAISGKYQETQYF.

The CDR3 nucleotides read TGCAGCGTTGAAGAGGATGGGACCAATGAGCAGTTCTTC. Its protein product is CSVEEDGTNEQFF. This chain joins TRBV29-1 and TRBJ2-1; D assignment may be TRBD1 or TRBD2 (5 bases each). Trimming pared 0 bases from V and 6 bases from J, leaving 9 bases between. The germline V gene has CDR1 SQVTM and CDR2 ANQGSEA. This CDR3 is built from 13 residues.

This clone has just one count. The chain combines TRBV6-5 with TRBJ2-1; a weak D match, TRBD2 (7 bases). V shed 4 bases and J shed 11 bases, with 12 bases lying between them. This CDR3 is 12 amino acids long. The germline CDR1 and CDR2 sequences are MNHEY and SVGAGI. The DNA for the CDR3 is TGTGCCAGCAGTTCCGGGGGGCTGAAGCAGTTCTTC. It specifies CASSSGGLKQFF.

The rearrangement uses TRBV4-1 and TRBJ1-1; 10 bases align to TRBD1. There are 18 residues in the CDR3. Germline-derived CDR1 and CDR2 are MGHRA and YSYEKL. V trimming: 4 bases; J trimming: 4 bases; junction bases outside the gene matches: 15. The CDR3 here is CASSRSDRGTRRGTEAFF. The DNA of the CDR3 is TGCGCCAGCAGCCGTTCGGACAGGGGGACGCGTCGGGGCACTGAAGCTTTCTTT.

This chain links TRBV4-1 with TRBJ2-2; no clear D. The CDR3 length is 15 residues. V lost 4 bases, J lost 4 bases, and 13 bases lay in between. Germline V gene data show CDR1 as MGHRA and CDR2 as YSYEKL. The CDR3 sequence is CASSPNPLLTGELFF. The CDR3, as DNA: TGCGCCAGCAGCCCCAACCCGCTCCTCACCGGGGAGCTGTTTTTT.